This TCR beta chain was identified in a study of T-cell reconstitution after alpha-beta-depleted transplantation in children. Unique molecular identifiers were incorporated when the TCRbeta library was constructed. A single record per CDR3 protein comes from TCRdb applying MiXCR to the PCR reads. The data hold 530,000 or so distinct CDR3 sequences, with over 25% observed a single time. V lost 6 bases and J 4 bases, leaving 12 bases between the germline ends. Germline V gives CDR1 SQVTM, CDR2 ANQGSEA. The CDR3 is made up of 12 amino acids. This clonotype has a handful of counts. The chain recombines TRBV29-1 with TRBJ2-5, with TRBD2 as a possible D gene (6 bases). This receptor was identified in a boy in the first two years of life with Wiskott-Aldrich syndrome, due to receive a stem cell transplant. The sequences come from PBMCs, collected before TCRalphabeta/CD19-depleted stem cell transplant. The DNA of the CDR3 is TGCAGCGTGGGAACAGCGGGAGAGACCCAGTACTTC. Residues: CSVGTAGETQYF.